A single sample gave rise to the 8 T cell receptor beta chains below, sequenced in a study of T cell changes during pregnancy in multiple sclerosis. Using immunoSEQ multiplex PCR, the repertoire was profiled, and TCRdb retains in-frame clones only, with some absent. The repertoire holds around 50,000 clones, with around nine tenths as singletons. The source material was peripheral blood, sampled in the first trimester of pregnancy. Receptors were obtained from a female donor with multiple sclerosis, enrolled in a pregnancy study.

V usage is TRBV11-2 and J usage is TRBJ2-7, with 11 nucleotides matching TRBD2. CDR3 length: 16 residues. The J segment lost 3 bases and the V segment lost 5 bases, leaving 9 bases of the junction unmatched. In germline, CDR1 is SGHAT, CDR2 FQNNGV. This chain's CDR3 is CASSQLGLAVIYEQYF. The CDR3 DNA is TGTGCCAGCAGCCAGTTGGGACTAGCGGTAATCTACGAGCAGTACTTC.

The DNA of the CDR3 is TGTGCCTGGAGTGGCCCGGACAGTTACCCTGGCTACACCTTC. Residues: CAWSGPDSYPGYTF. This rearrangement joins TRBV30 to TRBJ1-2, with a possible D match to TRBD1 (6 bases). The ends were cut back, 1 base at V and 7 bases at J, with 16 bases in the middle. This CDR3 contains 14 residues. CDR1 is GTSNPN, CDR2 SVGIG, per germline (reference sequence).

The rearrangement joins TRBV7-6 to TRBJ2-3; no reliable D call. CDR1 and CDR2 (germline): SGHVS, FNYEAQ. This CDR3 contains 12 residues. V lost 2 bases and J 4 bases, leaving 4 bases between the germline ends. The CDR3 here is CASSLLADTQYF. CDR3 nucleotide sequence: TGTGCCAGCAGCTTACTAGCAGATACGCAGTATTTT.

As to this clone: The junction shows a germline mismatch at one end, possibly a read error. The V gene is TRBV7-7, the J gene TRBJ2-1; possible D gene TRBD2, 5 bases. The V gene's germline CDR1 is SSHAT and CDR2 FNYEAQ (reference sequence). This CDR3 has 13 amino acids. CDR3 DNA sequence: TGTGCTAGCAGCCCGGGCGGGTTCAATGAGCAGTTCTTC. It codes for CASSPGGFNEQFF.

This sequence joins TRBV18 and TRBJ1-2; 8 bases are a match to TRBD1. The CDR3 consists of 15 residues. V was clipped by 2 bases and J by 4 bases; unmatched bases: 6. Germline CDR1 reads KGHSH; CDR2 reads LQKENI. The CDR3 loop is CASSPTDRGTYGYTF. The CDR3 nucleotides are TGTGCCAGCTCACCAACAGACAGGGGAACCTATGGCTACACCTTC.

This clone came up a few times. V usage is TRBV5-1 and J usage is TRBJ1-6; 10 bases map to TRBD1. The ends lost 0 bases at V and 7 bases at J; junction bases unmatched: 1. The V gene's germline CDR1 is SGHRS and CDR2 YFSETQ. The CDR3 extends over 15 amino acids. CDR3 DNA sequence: TGCGCCAGCAGCTTGGGGGACAGGGGAAATTCACCCCTCCACTTT. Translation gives CASSLGDRGNSPLHF.

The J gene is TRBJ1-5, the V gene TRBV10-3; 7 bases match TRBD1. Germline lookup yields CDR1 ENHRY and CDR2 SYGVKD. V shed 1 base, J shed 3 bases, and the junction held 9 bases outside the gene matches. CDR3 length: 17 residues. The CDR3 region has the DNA TGTGCCATCAGTGAGTTCTTAATAGGACAGGTCAATCAGCCCCAGCATTTT. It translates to CAISEFLIGQVNQPQHF.

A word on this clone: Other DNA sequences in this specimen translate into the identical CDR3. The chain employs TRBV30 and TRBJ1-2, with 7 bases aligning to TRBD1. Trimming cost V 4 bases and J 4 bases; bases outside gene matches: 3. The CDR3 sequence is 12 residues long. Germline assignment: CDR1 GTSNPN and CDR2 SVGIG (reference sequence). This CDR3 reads CAWNPGGYGYTF. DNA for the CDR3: TGTGCCTGGAATCCAGGGGGCTATGGCTACACCTTC. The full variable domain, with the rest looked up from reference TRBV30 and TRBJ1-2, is SQTIHQWPATLVQPVGSPLSLECTVEGTSNPNLYWYRQAAGRGLQLLFYSVGIGQISSEVPQNLSASRPQDRQFILSSKKLLLSDSGFYLCAWNPGGYGYTFGSGTRLTVV.